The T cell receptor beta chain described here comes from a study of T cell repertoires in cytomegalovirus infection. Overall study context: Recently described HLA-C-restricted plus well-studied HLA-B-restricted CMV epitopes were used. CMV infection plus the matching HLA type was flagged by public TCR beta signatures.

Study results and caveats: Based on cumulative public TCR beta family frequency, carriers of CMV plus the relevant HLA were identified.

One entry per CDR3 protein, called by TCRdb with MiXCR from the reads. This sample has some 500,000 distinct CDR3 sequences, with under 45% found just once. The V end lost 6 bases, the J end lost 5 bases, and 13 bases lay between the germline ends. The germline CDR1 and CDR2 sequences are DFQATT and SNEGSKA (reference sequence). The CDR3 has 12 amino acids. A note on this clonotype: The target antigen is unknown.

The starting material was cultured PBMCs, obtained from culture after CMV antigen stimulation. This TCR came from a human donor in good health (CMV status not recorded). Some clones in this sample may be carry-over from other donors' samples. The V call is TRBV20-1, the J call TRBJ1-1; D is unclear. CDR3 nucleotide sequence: TGCAGTGCACGGGAGGGATGGACTGAAGCTTTCTTT. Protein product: CSAREGWTEAFF.